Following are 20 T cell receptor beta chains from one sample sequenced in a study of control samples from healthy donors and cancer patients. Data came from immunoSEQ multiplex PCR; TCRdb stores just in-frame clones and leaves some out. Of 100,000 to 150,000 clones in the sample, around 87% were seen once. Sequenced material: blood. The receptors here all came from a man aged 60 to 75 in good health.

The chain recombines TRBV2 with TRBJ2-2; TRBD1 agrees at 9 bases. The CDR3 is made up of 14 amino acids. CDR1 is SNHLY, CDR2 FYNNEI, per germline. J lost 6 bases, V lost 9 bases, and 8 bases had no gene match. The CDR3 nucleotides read TGTGCCAGTACTTGGGACAGGGACCCCGGGGAGCTGTTTTTT. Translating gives CASTWDRDPGELFF.

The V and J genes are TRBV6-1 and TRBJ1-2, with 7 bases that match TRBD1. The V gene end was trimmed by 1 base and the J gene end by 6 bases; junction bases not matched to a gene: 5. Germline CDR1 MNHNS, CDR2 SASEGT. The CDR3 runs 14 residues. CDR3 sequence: CASSEVAGGNGYTF. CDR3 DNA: TGTGCCAGCAGTGAAGTGGCAGGGGGTAATGGCTACACCTTC.

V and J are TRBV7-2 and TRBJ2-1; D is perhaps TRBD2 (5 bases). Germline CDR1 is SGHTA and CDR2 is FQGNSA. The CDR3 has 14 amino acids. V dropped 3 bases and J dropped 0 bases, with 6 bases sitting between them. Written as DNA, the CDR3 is TGTGCCAGCAGCTTTGACTACTCCTACAATGAGCAGTTCTTC. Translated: CASSFDYSYNEQFF.

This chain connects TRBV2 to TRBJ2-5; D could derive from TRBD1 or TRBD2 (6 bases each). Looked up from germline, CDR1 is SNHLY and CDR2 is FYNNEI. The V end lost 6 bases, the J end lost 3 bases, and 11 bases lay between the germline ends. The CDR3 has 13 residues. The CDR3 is CASSGGLKETQYF. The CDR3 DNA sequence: TGTGCCAGCAGCGGGGGCCTCAAAGAGACCCAGTACTTC.

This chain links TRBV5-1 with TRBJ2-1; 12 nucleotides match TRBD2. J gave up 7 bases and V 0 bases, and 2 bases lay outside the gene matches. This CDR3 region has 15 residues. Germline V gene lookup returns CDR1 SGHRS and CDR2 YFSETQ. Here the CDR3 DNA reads TGCGCCAGCAGCTTGGAACTAGCGGGGGGTAATGAGCAGTTCTTC. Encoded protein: CASSLELAGGNEQFF. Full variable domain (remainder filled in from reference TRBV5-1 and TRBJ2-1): KAGVTQTPRYLIKTRGQQVTLSCSPISGHRSVSWYQQTPGQGLQFLFEYFSETQRNKGNFPGRFSGRQFSNSRSEMNVSTLELGDSALYLCASSLELAGGNEQFFGPGTRLTVL.

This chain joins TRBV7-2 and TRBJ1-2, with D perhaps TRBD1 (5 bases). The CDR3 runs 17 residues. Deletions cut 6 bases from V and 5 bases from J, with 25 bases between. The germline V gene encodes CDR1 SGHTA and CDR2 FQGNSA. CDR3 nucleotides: TGTGCCAGCAGTTTTACTGCCCAGGGATATCTCGGTTATGGCTACACCTTC. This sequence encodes CASSFTAQGYLGYGYTF.

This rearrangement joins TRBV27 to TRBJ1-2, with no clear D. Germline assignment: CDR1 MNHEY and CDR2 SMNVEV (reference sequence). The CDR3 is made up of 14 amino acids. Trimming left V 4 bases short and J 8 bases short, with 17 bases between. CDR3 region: CASSSAGSVGGYTF. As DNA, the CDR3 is TGTGCCAGCAGTTCGGCAGGCTCTGTAGGGGGCTACACCTTC.

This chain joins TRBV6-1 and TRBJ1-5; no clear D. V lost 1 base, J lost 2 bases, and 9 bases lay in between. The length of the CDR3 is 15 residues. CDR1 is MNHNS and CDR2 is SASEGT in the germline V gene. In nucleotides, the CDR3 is TGTGCCAGCAGTGAAGTCAACGGAGGCAATCAGCCCCAGCATTTT. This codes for CASSEVNGGNQPQHF.

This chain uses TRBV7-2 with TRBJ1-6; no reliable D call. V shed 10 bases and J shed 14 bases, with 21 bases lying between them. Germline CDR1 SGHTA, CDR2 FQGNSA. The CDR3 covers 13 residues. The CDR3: CATTSPLIKSLHF. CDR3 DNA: TGTGCCACAACGTCCCCCCTAATCAAGTCCCTCCACTTT.

The CDR3 loop reads CASSPTTGTGYTF. The CDR3 DNA sequence: TGTGCCAGCAGCCCGACCACAGGGACTGGCTACACCTTC. The rearrangement uses TRBV28 and TRBJ1-2, with D possibly TRBD1 on 6 matching bases. CDR1 is MDHEN and CDR2 is SYDVKM in the germline V gene. V was clipped by 6 bases and J by 7 bases, with 15 bases between them. This CDR3 is 13 amino acids long.

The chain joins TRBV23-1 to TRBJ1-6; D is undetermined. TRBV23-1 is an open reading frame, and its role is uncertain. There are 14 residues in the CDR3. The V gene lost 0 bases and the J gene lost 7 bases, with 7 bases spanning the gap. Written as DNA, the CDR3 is TGCGCCAGCAGTCAATCGATGGGGAATTCACCCCTCCACTTT. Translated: CASSQSMGNSPLHF.

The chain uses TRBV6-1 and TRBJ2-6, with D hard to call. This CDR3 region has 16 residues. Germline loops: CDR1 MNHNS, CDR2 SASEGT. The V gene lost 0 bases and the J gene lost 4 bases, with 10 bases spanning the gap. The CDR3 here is CASSEAMGSGANVLTF. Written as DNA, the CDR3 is TGTGCCAGCAGTGAAGCGATGGGATCCGGGGCCAACGTCCTGACTTTC.

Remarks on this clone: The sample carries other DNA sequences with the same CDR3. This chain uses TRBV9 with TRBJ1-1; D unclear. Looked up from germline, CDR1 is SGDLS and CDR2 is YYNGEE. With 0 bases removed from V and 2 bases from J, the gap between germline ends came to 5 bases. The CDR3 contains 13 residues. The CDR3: CASSVVSNTEAFF. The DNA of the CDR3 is TGTGCCAGCAGCGTAGTTTCTAACACTGAAGCTTTCTTT.

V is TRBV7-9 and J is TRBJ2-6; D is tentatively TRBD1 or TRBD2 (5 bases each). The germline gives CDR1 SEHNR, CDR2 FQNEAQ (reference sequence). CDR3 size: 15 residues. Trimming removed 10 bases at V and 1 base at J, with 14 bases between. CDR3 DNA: TGTGCCATTGGGGACGGCCCTTCTGGGGCCAACGTCCTGACTTTC. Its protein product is CAIGDGPSGANVLTF. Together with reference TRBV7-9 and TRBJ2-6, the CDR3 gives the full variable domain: DTGVSQNPRHKITKRGQNVTFRCDPISEHNRLYWYRQTLGQGPEFLTYFQNEAQLEKSRLLSDRFSAERPKGSFSTLEIQRTEQGDSAMYLCAIGDGPSGANVLTFGAGSRLTVL.

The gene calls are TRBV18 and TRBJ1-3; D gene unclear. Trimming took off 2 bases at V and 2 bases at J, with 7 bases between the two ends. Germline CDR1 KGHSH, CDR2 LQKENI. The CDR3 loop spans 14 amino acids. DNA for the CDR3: TGTGCCAGCTCACCAGGGGAAACTGGAAACACCATATATTTT. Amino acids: CASSPGETGNTIYF. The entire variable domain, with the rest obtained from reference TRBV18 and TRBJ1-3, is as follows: NAGVMQNPRHLVRRRGQEARLRCSPMKGHSHVYWYRQLPEEGLKFMVYLQKENIIDESGMPKERFSAEFPKEGPSILRIQQVVRGDSAAYFCASSPGETGNTIYFGEGSWLTVV.

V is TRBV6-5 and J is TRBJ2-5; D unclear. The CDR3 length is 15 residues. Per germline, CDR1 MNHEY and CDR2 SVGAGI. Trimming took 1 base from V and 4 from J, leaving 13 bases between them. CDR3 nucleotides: TGTGCCAGCAGTTACTTATCTCGGGCAGGAGAGACCCAGTACTTC. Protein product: CASSYLSRAGETQYF.

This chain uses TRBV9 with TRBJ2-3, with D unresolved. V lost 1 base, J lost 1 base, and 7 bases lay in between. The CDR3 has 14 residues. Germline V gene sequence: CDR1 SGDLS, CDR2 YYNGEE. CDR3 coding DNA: TGTGCCAGCAGCGTAACCCGGGGCACAGATACGCAGTATTTT. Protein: CASSVTRGTDTQYF.

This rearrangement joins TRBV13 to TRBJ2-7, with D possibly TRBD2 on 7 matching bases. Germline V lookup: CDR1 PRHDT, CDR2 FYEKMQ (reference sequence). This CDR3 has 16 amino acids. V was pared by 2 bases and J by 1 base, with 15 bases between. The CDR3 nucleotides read TGTGCCAGCAGCTTAATCTCCGGGGGGCGGTCCTACGAGCAGTACTTC. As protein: CASSLISGGRSYEQYF.

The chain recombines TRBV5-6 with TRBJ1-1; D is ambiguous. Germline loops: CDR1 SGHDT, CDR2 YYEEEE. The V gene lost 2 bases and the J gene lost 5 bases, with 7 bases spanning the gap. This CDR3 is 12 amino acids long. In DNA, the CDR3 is TGTGCCAGCAGCTTCGAATCGACTGAAGCTTTCTTT. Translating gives CASSFESTEAFF.

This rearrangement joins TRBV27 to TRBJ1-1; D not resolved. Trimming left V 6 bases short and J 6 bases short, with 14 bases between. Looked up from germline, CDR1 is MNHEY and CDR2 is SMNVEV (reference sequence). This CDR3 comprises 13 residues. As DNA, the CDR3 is TGTGCCAGCAGAGTTACGAGTGGGGCTGAAGCTTTCTTT. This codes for CASRVTSGAEAFF.